The clone carrying this T cell receptor beta chain was seen only a few times. The target antigen is unknown. CDR3 length equals 14 residues. Germline V lookup: CDR1 SGHRS, CDR2 YFSETQ. V dropped 1 base and J dropped 3; count of bases not matched to a gene: 1. Some clones are missing from TCRdb's copy, which holds only in-frame ones; the method was immunoSEQ multiplex PCR. Altogether some 150,000 clones are present, roughly nine tenths being singletons, with the ten largest covering approximately 0.7%. This specimen comes from a study of cytomegalovirus exposure and HLA in healthy donors. General study points: Reports credit the classifier with highly specific, highly sensitive diagnosis of cytomegalovirus status. One later analysis, an examination of the roughly 130 validation repertoires, found that first-cohort TCR clusters tended to co-occur in them. Associated with cytomegalovirus, according to the listing, were around 160 TCR beta chains. Researchers reported that three CMV-associated chains were confirmed in vitro as CMV antigen-specific.

Material for sequencing was PBMCs. This TCR was sampled from a man between 18 and 29 years old in good health and CMV-seronegative. The chain recombines TRBV5-1 with TRBJ1-2; TRBD1 matches at 9 bases. DNA of the CDR3: TGCGCCAGCAGCTTGAGGACAGGGGACTATGGCTACACCTTC. As protein: CASSLRTGDYGYTF.